Following are 23 T cell receptor beta chains from one sample sequenced in a study of PD-1 blockade in classical Hodgkin lymphoma. Method: immunoSEQ multiplex PCR; TCRdb's copy keeps in-frame clones and lacks some. The table includes 30,000 to 35,000 clones, around 90% detected once. The patients all showed relapse after autologous stem cell transplantation, while their brentuximab vedotin exposure varied. Using magnetic negative selection, the CD4+ T cells were separated out of thawed PBMCs. Sequencing was performed on CD4+ T cells from blood, taken at baseline. These receptors originate from a human donor with classical Hodgkin lymphoma.

This clone showed up just once. This chain joins TRBV6-5 and TRBJ2-3, with D hard to call. CDR3 length: 14 residues. CDR1 is MNHEY and CDR2 is SVGAGI in the germline V gene. Trimming shortened V by 0 bases and J by 4 bases, and 8 bases separated the two germline ends. CDR3 sequence (DNA): TGTGCCAGCAGTTACTCGACGCAAGCAGATACGCAGTATTTT. It yields the protein CASSYSTQADTQYF.

The chain carries TRBV7-9 and TRBJ1-6; D is unresolved. CDR1 and CDR2 (germline): SEHNR, FQNEAQ (reference sequence). This CDR3 is 14 amino acids long. Between the trimmed V and J ends, which lost 6 bases and 6 bases, there was a span of 12 bases. The DNA for the CDR3 is TGTGCCAGCAGGTTGCGACAAGCTAATTCACCCCTCCACTTT. It encodes CASRLRQANSPLHF.

This rearrangement joins TRBV10-3 to TRBJ2-5; TRBD2 aligns across 7 bases. CDR1 is ENHRY, CDR2 SYGVKD, per germline. The V and J ends lost 0 bases and 4 bases, in that order; junction bases with no gene match: 2. The CDR3 sequence is 14 residues long. The CDR3 protein is CAISESRGRETQYF. CDR3 coding DNA: TGTGCCATCAGTGAGTCGCGCGGGAGAGAGACCCAGTACTTC.

The V gene is TRBV5-1, the J gene TRBJ1-2; the D is unclear. The CDR3 covers 16 residues. V was shortened by 0 bases and J by 1 base, with 13 bases between the two germline ends. In germline, CDR1 is SGHRS, CDR2 YFSETQ. The CDR3 spells CASSLAAAQLNYGYTF. The CDR3 DNA reads TGCGCCAGCAGCTTGGCGGCAGCTCAACTTAACTATGGCTACACCTTC.

The chain couples TRBV6-1 to TRBJ1-1; D might be TRBD1 (6 bases). V lost 3 bases and J 4 bases, leaving 21 bases between the germline ends. CDR1 and CDR2 from the germline V gene are MNHNS and SASEGT. The CDR3 has 17 residues. CDR3 protein: CASSEGAGRRRGTEAFF. The CDR3 region has the DNA TGTGCCAGCAGTGAGGGGGCCGGGCGTCGGCGGGGCACTGAAGCTTTCTTT.

The genes are TRBV18 and TRBJ2-5; 7 bases match TRBD1. This CDR3 has 19 residues. Trimming removed 3 bases from V and 2 bases from J; junction bases left unmatched: 18. Germline assignment: CDR1 KGHSH and CDR2 LQKENI. In nucleotides, the CDR3 is TGTGCCAGCTCACCTCCGACAGGGTTATGGGTCGGGACGCAAGAGACCCAGTACTTC. Translating gives CASSPPTGLWVGTQETQYF.

V and J are TRBV20-1 and TRBJ2-1; D is ambiguous. Trimming shortened V by 6 bases and J by 4 bases, and 7 bases separated the two germline ends. The germline CDR1 and CDR2 sequences are DFQATT and SNEGSKA (reference sequence). The CDR3 is 11 amino acids. The CDR3 nucleotides are TGCAGTGCGGCTAGGTACAATGAGCAGTTCTTC. As protein: CSAARYNEQFF.

The V and J genes are TRBV7-9 and TRBJ1-2, with 7 bases matching TRBD1. There are 14 residues in the CDR3. Trimming removed 5 bases from V and 5 bases from J; junction bases left unmatched: 8. Looked up from germline, CDR1 is SEHNR and CDR2 is FQNEAQ (reference sequence). The CDR3 sequence is CASSIPTGRYGYTF. Here the CDR3 DNA reads TGTGCCAGCAGCATACCGACAGGGAGGTATGGCTACACCTTC.

V and J are TRBV19 and TRBJ2-1; D is possibly TRBD1 (6 bases). The CDR3 contains 11 residues. V lost 5 bases and J 12 bases, leaving 11 bases between the germline ends. Germline V gene sequence: CDR1 LNHDA, CDR2 SQIVND (reference sequence). CDR3 nucleotide sequence: TGTGCCAGTAGTCCGGGACACATGCAGTTCTTC. It yields the protein CASSPGHMQFF.

In regard to this clone: At one of its ends the junction is not consistent with the germline gene, which may arise from a read error. The gene calls are TRBV5-4 and TRBJ2-7; D is unresolved. From germline, CDR1 is SGHNT and CDR2 YYREEE (reference sequence). The CDR3 has 14 amino acids. The CDR3 bases are TGCGCCAGCAGCCAAGATAGAAGGGACTACGAGCAGTACTTC. Residues: CASSQDRRDYEQYF.

About this clone: The same CDR3 arises from other DNA sequences in this sample as well. This sequence joins TRBV9 and TRBJ2-3; 7 bases are a match to TRBD2. Germline V lookup: CDR1 SGDLS, CDR2 YYNGEE. The CDR3 covers 15 residues. Trimming at V came to 0 bases and at J to 3 bases, leaving 4 bases not matched to a gene. DNA of the CDR3: TGTGCCAGCAGCGTAGTTTCCGGGGGGACAGATACGCAGTATTTT. Translation: CASSVVSGGTDTQYF. Full variable domain (missing parts from reference TRBV9 and TRBJ2-3): DSGVTQTPKHLITATGQRVTLRCSPRSGDLSVYWYQQSLDQGLQFLIQYYNGEERAKGNILERFSAQQFPDLHSELNLSSLELGDSALYFCASSVVSGGTDTQYFGPGTRLTVL.

The rearrangement links TRBV2 to TRBJ2-7, with D hard to call. The CDR3 length is 15 residues. Trimming pared 3 bases from V and 0 bases from J, leaving 12 bases between. Germline V gene data show CDR1 as SNHLY and CDR2 as FYNNEI. CDR3 bases: TGTGCCAGCAGTGAGTCCCGCAGGTACTCCTACGAGCAGTACTTC. Translated, it gives CASSESRRYSYEQYF.

The gene calls are TRBV10-2 and TRBJ2-1; D may be TRBD2 (6 bases). The CDR3 sequence is 14 residues long. V dropped 4 bases and J dropped 8 bases, with 15 bases sitting between them. CDR1 is WSHSY and CDR2 is SAAADI in the germline V gene. The CDR3 reads CASSADGSMYEQFF. DNA of the CDR3: TGCGCCAGCAGTGCTGACGGGAGTATGTATGAGCAGTTCTTC.

The rearrangement uses TRBV28 and TRBJ2-7; 14 nucleotides agree with TRBD2. The CDR3 consists of 15 residues. Germline V gene lookup returns CDR1 MDHEN and CDR2 SYDVKM. Trimming took 3 bases from V and 7 from J; bases not matched to a gene: 5. CDR3 in amino acids: CASSLVGLAGGEQYF. CDR3 nucleotide sequence: TGTGCCAGCAGTTTGGTAGGACTAGCGGGGGGTGAGCAGTACTTC.

In DNA, the CDR3 is TGTGCCAGCAGCGCTCGGTGGGAGGCCTACGAGCAGTACTTC. Translation: CASSARWEAYEQYF. The chain is built from TRBV9 and TRBJ2-7; a weak D match, TRBD2 (6 bases). Per germline, CDR1 SGDLS and CDR2 YYNGEE. Trimming cost V 3 bases and J 2 bases, with 12 bases left between them. This CDR3 has 14 residues.

The rearrangement links TRBV6-6 to TRBJ1-2; D is possibly TRBD1 (6 bases). Germline CDR1 is MNHNY and CDR2 is SVGAGI (reference sequence). V was cut by 6 bases and J by 3 bases, with 11 bases left in between. The CDR3 spans 13 residues. The CDR3 loop is CASSLDSDYGYTF. In nucleotides, the CDR3 is TGTGCCAGCAGCCTGGACAGCGACTATGGCTACACCTTC.

This chain joins TRBV7-2 and TRBJ1-5; D call uncertain. The V gene lost 5 bases and the J gene lost 9 bases, with 11 bases spanning the gap. The CDR3 spans 12 residues. Per germline, CDR1 SGHTA and CDR2 FQGNSA. CDR3 nucleotides: TGTGCCAGCAGCCGATCAGTGGCGCCCCAGCATTTT. Translation: CASSRSVAPQHF.

CDR3 in amino acids: CASSLQGPYEQYF. Written as DNA, the CDR3 is TGTGCCAGCAGTTTACAGGGTCCTTACGAGCAGTACTTC. This rearrangement joins TRBV28 to TRBJ2-7, with D perhaps TRBD1 (5 bases). Germline assignment: CDR1 MDHEN and CDR2 SYDVKM. V lost 2 bases and J lost 4, with 9 bases in between. The CDR3 length is 13 residues.

This clone has a single count. The chain couples TRBV7-3 to TRBJ1-1; the D is unclear. CDR1 is SGHTA, CDR2 FQGTGA, per germline. The CDR3 is made up of 13 amino acids. The V and J ends lost 5 bases and 0 bases respectively, with 7 bases between them. In DNA form, the CDR3 reads TGTGCCAGCAGCCACACGGTGAACACTGAAGCTTTCTTT. It yields the protein CASSHTVNTEAFF.

This rearrangement joins TRBV6-5 to TRBJ1-1; D is undetermined. CDR1 is MNHEY, CDR2 SVGAGI, per germline. The V end was cut by 0 bases, the J end by 8 bases, with 16 bases between. The CDR3 has 15 amino acids. CDR3 DNA: TGTGCCAGCAGTTACTCGACAACTGTTAGTTCGGAAGCTTTCTTT. Amino acid sequence: CASSYSTTVSSEAFF.

The V gene is TRBV15, the J gene TRBJ2-1; 11 nucleotides align to TRBD2. The CDR3 has 14 residues. V lost 0 bases to trimming and J lost 10 bases; unmatched junction nucleotides: 2. Germline-derived CDR1 and CDR2 are LNHNV and YYDKDF (reference sequence). The CDR3 DNA reads as TGTGCCACCAGCAGAGAACCTAGCGGGAGGGAGCAGTTCTTC. Translating it yields CATSREPSGREQFF. The full variable domain, in which reference TRBV15 and TRBJ2-1 provide the parts outside the CDR3, is DAMVIQNPRYQVTQFGKPVTLSCSQTLNHNVMYWYQQKSSQAPKLLFHYYDKDFNNEADTPDNFQSRRPNTSFCFLDIRSPGLGDTAMYLCATSREPSGREQFFGPGTRLTVL.

The chain employs TRBV10-3 and TRBJ2-7; D is uncertain. Germline loops: CDR1 ENHRY, CDR2 SYGVKD. V was trimmed by 3 bases and J by 10 bases, leaving 16 bases between them. The CDR3 has 13 residues. The CDR3 loop is CAISDEWPALQYF. The CDR3 DNA follows: TGTGCCATCAGTGACGAATGGCCAGCCCTCCAGTACTTC.

J is TRBJ2-1 and V is TRBV7-9; D might be TRBD1 (6 bases). The CDR3 contains 12 residues. The germline gives CDR1 SEHNR, CDR2 FQNEAQ (reference sequence). V was pared by 6 bases and J by 9 bases, with 12 bases between. In DNA form, the CDR3 reads TGTGCCAGCAGTTCCACAGGGATTGAGCAGTTCTTC. It specifies CASSSTGIEQFF. The full variable domain, rest sourced from reference TRBV7-9 and TRBJ2-1, is DTGVSQNPRHKITKRGQNVTFRCDPISEHNRLYWYRQTLGQGPEFLTYFQNEAQLEKSRLLSDRFSAERPKGSFSTLEIQRTEQGDSAMYLCASSSTGIEQFFGPGTRLTVL.